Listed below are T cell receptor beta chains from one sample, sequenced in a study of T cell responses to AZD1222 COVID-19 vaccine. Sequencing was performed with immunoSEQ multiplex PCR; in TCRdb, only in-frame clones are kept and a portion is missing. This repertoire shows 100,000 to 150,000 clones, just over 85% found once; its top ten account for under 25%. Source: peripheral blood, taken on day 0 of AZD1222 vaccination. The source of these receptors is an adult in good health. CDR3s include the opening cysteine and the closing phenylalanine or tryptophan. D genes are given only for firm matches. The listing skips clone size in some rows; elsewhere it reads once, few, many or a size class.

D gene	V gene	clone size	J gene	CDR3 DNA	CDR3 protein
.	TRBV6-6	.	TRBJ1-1	TGTGCCAGCAGTTACACCATTTCATGGAACACTGAAGCTTTCTTT	CASSYTISWNTEAFF
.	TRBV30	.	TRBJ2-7	TGTGCCTGGAGTCAGGGGAGTATCTACGAGCAGTACTTC	CAWSQGSIYEQYF
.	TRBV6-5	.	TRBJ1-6	TGTGCCAGCAGGCGGAACCCTAATAATTCACCCCTCCACTTT	CASRRNPNNSPLHF
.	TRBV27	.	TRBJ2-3	TGTGCCAGCAGAGCCCTTTTGCTTAGCACAGATACGCAGTATTTT	CASRALLLSTDTQYF
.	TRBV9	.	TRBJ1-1	TGTGCCAGCAGCGTGGGACTCTTCAACACTGAAGCTTTCTTT	CASSVGLFNTEAFF
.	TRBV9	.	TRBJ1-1	TGTGCCAGCAGTATAACAGGGACTGAAGCTTTCTTT	CASSITGTEAFF
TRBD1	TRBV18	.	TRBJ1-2	TGTGCCAGCTCACCCGGGACAGGGGTCTATGGCTACACCTTC	CASSPGTGVYGYTF
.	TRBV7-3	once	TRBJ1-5	TGTGCCAGCAGCTTAACGTCAGGGAGGGCCCAGCATTTT	CASSLTSGRAQHF
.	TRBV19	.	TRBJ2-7	TGTGCCAGTAGTATTAGTGCCAGGGCAGACTACGAGCAGTACTTC	CASSISARADYEQYF
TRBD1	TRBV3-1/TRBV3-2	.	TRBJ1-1	TGTGCCAGCAGCCAAGCGACAGGGTTTGGGGCTTACACTGAAGCTTTCTTT	CASSQATGFGAYTEAFF
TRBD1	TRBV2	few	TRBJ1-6	TGTGCCACGGGACAGATTAATTCACCCCTCCACTTT	CATGQINSPLHF
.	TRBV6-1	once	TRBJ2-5	TGTGCCAGCAGTGATAGACCCCGACAGGACCCCCAAGAGACCCAGTACTTC	CASSDRPRQDPQETQYF
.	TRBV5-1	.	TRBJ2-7	TGCGCCAGCAGCTTGGGGCAGGGTTACCAGTACTTC	CASSLGQGYQYF
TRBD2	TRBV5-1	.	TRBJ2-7	TGCGCCAGCAGCCCTCCAACTAGCGGGGACAACTACGAGCAGTACTTC	CASSPPTSGDNYEQYF
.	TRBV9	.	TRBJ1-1	TGTGCCAGCAGCTCTGACAGTCCCCCTTTTTCTGGAGCTTTCTTT	CASSSDSPPFSGAFF
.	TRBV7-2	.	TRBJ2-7	TGTGCCAGCAGCATAACCGGGGCCGAGCAGTACTTC	CASSITGAEQYF
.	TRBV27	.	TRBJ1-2	TGTGCCAGCAGTTTTGGGGCAGGTCTGGGCTACACCTTC	CASSFGAGLGYTF
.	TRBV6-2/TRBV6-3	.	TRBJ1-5	TGTGCCAGCAGTTACGGGCCCTCTATCGGGTCTAGCAATCAGCCCCAGCATTTT	CASSYGPSIGSSNQPQHF
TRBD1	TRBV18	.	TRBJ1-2	TGTGCCAGCTCACCAGCGGACAGGGGGTTTTCTAACTATGGCTACACCTTC	CASSPADRGFSNYGYTF
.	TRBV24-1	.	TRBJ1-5	TGTGCCACCAGTGATTTCGATCAGCCCCAGCATTTT	CATSDFDQPQHF
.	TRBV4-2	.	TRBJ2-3	TGTGCCAGCAGCTCAGGAGGCGGGGCGGGACGCACAGATACGCAGTATTTT	CASSSGGGAGRTDTQYF
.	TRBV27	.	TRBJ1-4	TGTGCCAGCAGTCCTGGCCCGGGGAGTGGCGAAAAACTGTTTTTT	CASSPGPGSGEKLFF
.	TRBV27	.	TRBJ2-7	TGTGCCAGCAGTCCAGGCCAAGCCTACGAGCAGTACTTC	CASSPGQAYEQYF
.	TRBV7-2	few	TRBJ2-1	TGTGCCAGCAGCCCCCTTGATGAGCAGTTCTTC	CASSPLDEQFF
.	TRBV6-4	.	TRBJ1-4	TGTGCCAGTCGAGACAGTGACAAGGGTGAAAAACTGTTTTTT	CASRDSDKGEKLFF
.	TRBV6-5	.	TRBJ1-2	TGTGCCAGCACCATCGAGGGTTACTATGGCTACACCTTC	CASTIEGYYGYTF
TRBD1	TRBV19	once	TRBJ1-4	TGTGCCAGTAGTACGGACAGGGTTGGTGCAACTAATGAAAAACTGTTTTTT	CASSTDRVGATNEKLFF
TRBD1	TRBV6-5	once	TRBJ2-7	TGTGCCAGCAGTCGGACAGGGGGCAGGTACGAGCAGTACTTC	CASSRTGGRYEQYF
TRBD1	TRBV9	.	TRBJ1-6	TGTGCCAGCAGCGTAGGTCAGGGGGATTCACCCCTCCACTTT	CASSVGQGDSPLHF